This T cell receptor beta chain was identified in a study of blood T cell repertoires in COVID-19. On the study more broadly: There were acute and convalescent COVID-19 samples, and they came from the United States, Italy and Spain. The cDNA or gDNA used as material had been derived from T cells, B-cell-depleted T cells, or PBMCs.

Followed longitudinally, the Seattle patients had been enrolled during active infection. Original processing methods: Counts of nucleated cells, estimated from reference gene primer amplification, were obtained. Libraries were prepared by immunoSEQ multiplex PCR; TCRdb keeps only in-frame clonotypes and omits some of them. D and trimming were read from the DNA, whereas the V and J calls and clone size are those reported in that table. The table includes some 300,000 clones, 65% to 90% detected once. Germline values: CDR1 MGHRA, CDR2 YSYEKL. V lost 3 bases, J lost 6 bases, and 23 bases lay in between. The CDR3 runs to 17 residues.

This receptor was obtained from a woman in her 70s with COVID-19, enrolled during active disease. Sequenced input: peripheral blood. V and J are TRBV4-1 and TRBJ1-1; D might be TRBD1 (5 bases). In DNA form, the CDR3 reads TGCGCCAGCAGCCACCCCTCGAGGGGCAGGGAGGGCGCTGAAGCTTTCTTT. Its protein is CASSHPSRGREGAEAFF.